The rows below give T cell receptor beta chains drawn from one sample of a study of blood T cell repertoires in COVID-19. Profiling relied on immunoSEQ multiplex PCR, and the TCRdb table lists in-frame clones only, not all of them. The sample has about 140,000 clones, approximately 86% seen once. The source material was peripheral blood. The receptors shown here come from a woman aged 55-70 years with acute or convalescent COVID-19. Each CDR3 is given without its conserved first and last residue.

J gene	V gene	CDR3 protein
TRBJ2-5	TRBV10-1	ASSSIGLLGVETQY
TRBJ2-3	TRBV5-1	ATTTGHTDTQY
TRBJ1-1	TRBV27	ASSLEPWGDTEAF
TRBJ2-5	TRBV7-9	ASSLLGGEYQETQY
TRBJ1-2	TRBV19	ASSIVADRLLYGYT
TRBJ1-4	TRBV5-4	ASSLSGVNGATNEKLF
TRBJ1-5	TRBV28	ASSLERAPQH
TRBJ1-1	TRBV6-6	ASSSAQGMNTEAF
TRBJ2-4	TRBV3-1/TRBV3-2	ASSQDPQGKNIQY
TRBJ1-2	TRBV5-6	ASSLGRGVDGYT
TRBJ2-7	TRBV5-6	ASSLDIYEQY
TRBJ1-5	TRBV24-1	ATQEDSNQPQH
TRBJ2-2	TRBV20-1	SANDRGTNPGELF
TRBJ2-3	TRBV30	AWGETGYRTDTQY